The text below deals with one TCR beta chain. Its antigen is unknown. This record belongs to a study of CXCR3-negative and CXCR3-positive naive CD8 T cells. The study's findings and limits: TRBV-TRBJ usage was alike in naive CXCR3-negative and CXCR3-positive cells but differed in memory cells. TRB CDR3s were more hydrophobic in CXCR3-positive than in CXCR3-negative naive cells.

The libraries of TRB cDNA were constructed through 5' RACE using UMI labels. Using the 5' RACE reads, TCRdb records one entry per CDR3 protein without DNA. The table for this sample gives tens of thousands of distinct CDR3 sequences. Looked up from germline, CDR1 is MDHEN and CDR2 is SYDVKM. This CDR3 has 17 amino acids. The chain is built from TRBV28 and TRBJ2-7. The sequence was collected from a human donor in good health. Some clones in this sample may be carry-over from other donors' samples. The sequencing input was naive CXCR3+ CD8+ T cells from blood. Subset in this sample: CD45RO-CCR7+CD27+CD95- naive CD8+ T cells expressing CXCR3 (TNR3+). CDR3 sequence: CASSLWAEQGNSYEQYF.